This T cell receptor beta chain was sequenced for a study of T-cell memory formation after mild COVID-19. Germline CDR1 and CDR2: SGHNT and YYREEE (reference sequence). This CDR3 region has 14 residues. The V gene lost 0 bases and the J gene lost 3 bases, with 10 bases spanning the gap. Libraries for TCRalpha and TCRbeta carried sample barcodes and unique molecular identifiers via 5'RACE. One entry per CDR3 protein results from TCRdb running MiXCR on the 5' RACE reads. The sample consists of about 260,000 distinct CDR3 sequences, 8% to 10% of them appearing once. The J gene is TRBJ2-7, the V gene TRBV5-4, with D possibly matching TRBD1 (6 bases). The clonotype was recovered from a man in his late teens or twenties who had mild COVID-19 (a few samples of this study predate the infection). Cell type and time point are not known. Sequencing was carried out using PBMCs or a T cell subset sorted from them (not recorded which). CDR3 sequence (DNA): TGTGCCAGCAGCTTGGAGACAGGCCTCTACGAGCAGTACTTC. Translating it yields CASSLETGLYEQYF. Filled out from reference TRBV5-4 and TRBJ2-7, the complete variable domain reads ETGVTQSPTHLIKTRGQQVTLRCSSQSGHNTVSWYQQALGQGPQFIFQYYREEENGRGNFPPRFSGLQFPNYSSELNVNALELDDSALYLCASSLETGLYEQYFGPGTRLTVT.